These 19 T cell receptor beta chains share one sample of origin, sequenced in a study of blood T cell repertoires in COVID-19. TCRdb's table, derived via immunoSEQ multiplex PCR, lists solely in-frame clones and lacks some. The data show about 190,000 clones, with roughly 78% seen just once and 2.5% to 3.5% held by the top ten. The sequenced sample was peripheral blood. The receptors come from a woman older than 75 with active or convalescent COVID-19.

As regards this clone: At one end the junction does not follow the germline gene, possibly because of a read error. The chain is built from TRBV4-1 and TRBJ1-5; 8 positions match TRBD1. The CDR3 sequence is 15 residues long. Germline V gene data show CDR1 as MGHRA and CDR2 as YSYEKL. CDR3 nucleotides: TGCACCAGCAGCAATAACAGGGGGGGCAATCAGCCCCAGCATTTT. Protein product: CTSSNNRGGNQPQHF.

The V gene is TRBV2, the J gene TRBJ1-3; D is uncertain. Between the trimmed V and J ends, which lost 7 bases and 0 bases, there was a span of 10 bases. CDR1 SNHLY and CDR2 FYNNEI come from the germline V gene. This CDR3 contains 14 residues. The CDR3, as DNA: TGTGCCAGCATCCAATCAAACTCTGGAAACACCATATATTTT. Protein: CASIQSNSGNTIYF.

The chain couples TRBV10-3 to TRBJ2-6; D gene ambiguous. This CDR3 comprises 14 residues. The germline V gene has CDR1 ENHRY and CDR2 SYGVKD. Trimming stripped 8 bases from V and 1 base from J, with 9 bases between. The CDR3 region is CAIQSSSGANVLTF. DNA of the CDR3: TGTGCCATCCAGTCTTCGTCTGGGGCCAACGTCCTGACTTTC.

Note on this clone: At one end, the junction sequence differs from germline, possibly due to a read error. This chain links TRBV3-1 (or the pseudogene TRBV3-2) with TRBJ2-7; TRBD2 aligns across 13 bases. The CDR3 has 19 amino acids. Germline CDR1 reads LGHDT; CDR2 reads YNNKEL (reference sequence). This chain's CDR3 is CASSDRVTSGGLISCEQYF. DNA of the CDR3: TGTGCCAGCAGCGACCGGGTGACTAGCGGGGGGTTAATTTCCTGCGAGCAGTACTTC.

On this clone itself: This specimen includes other DNA sequences encoding the same CDR3. The chain couples TRBV12-3 or TRBV12-4 to TRBJ1-1, with a weak D call TRBD1 (6 bases). Trimming removed 6 bases at V and 1 base at J, with 9 bases between. The CDR3 is 13 amino acids. The CDR3 bases are TGTGCCAGCAGACCGGGACAGAACACTGAAGCTTTCTTT. Its protein product is CASRPGQNTEAFF.

This chain joins TRBV2 and TRBJ1-2; D remains unclear. The CDR3 runs to 13 residues. V shed 6 bases and J shed 6 bases, with 14 bases lying between them. Germline CDR1 reads SNHLY; CDR2 reads FYNNEI. CDR3 bases: TGTGCCAGCAGGAGTTGGAGTAGCGATGGCTACACCTTC. Translation gives CASRSWSSDGYTF. The full variable domain, completed using reference TRBV2 and TRBJ1-2, is EPEVTQTPSHQVTQMGQEVILRCVPISNHLYFYWYRQILGQKVEFLVSFYNNEISEKSEIFDDQFSVERPDGSNFTLKIRSTKLEDSAMYFCASRSWSSDGYTFGSGTRLTVV.

The chain recombines TRBV9 with TRBJ2-4; tentatively, D is TRBD2 (7 bases). The CDR3 extends over 13 amino acids. Germline-derived CDR1 and CDR2 are SGDLS and YYNGEE. Trimming took off 4 bases at V and 8 bases at J, with 13 bases between the two ends. The CDR3 is CASSRGGVDIQYF. CDR3 nucleotide sequence: TGTGCCAGCAGCCGAGGGGGGGTGGACATTCAGTACTTC.

The chain has TRBV29-1 and TRBJ1-1; D gene ambiguous. The CDR3 contains 13 residues. Germline V lookup: CDR1 SQVTM, CDR2 ANQGSEA. The germline V and J ends were trimmed by 4 bases and 4 bases, with 13 bases remaining between them. The CDR3, as DNA: TGCAGCGTTGTCCTCCGGGAACCCACTGAAGCTTTCTTT. Its protein is CSVVLREPTEAFF.

The V gene is TRBV24-1, the J gene TRBJ1-3, with D uncertain. With 3 bases removed from V and 0 bases from J, the gap between germline ends came to 8 bases. This CDR3 comprises 15 residues. The germline V gene encodes CDR1 KGHDR and CDR2 SFDVKD. CDR3: CATSDARSSGNTIYF. CDR3 coding DNA: TGTGCCACCAGTGATGCTCGGAGCTCTGGAAACACCATATATTTT.

The chain has TRBV27 and TRBJ2-5; 8 positions agree with TRBD1. CDR1 is MNHEY, CDR2 SMNVEV, per germline (reference sequence). The CDR3 is 19 amino acids. Unmatched junction bases numbered 25, after V lost 6 bases and J lost 7 bases. In nucleotides, the CDR3 is TGTGCCAGCAGCTCTCACACAGTCCTGGACAGGGAGGCCTTTCGGACCCAGTACTTC. This codes for CASSSHTVLDREAFRTQYF.

The V gene is TRBV5-1, the J gene TRBJ2-5; 11 bases are shared with TRBD2. CDR1 and CDR2 (germline): SGHRS, YFSETQ. V lost 4 bases, J lost 10 bases, and 9 bases stayed unmatched. The CDR3 is 14 residues long. For the CDR3, the DNA is TGCGCCAGCAGCGTACTAGCGGGGGCCCTCAACCAGTACTTC. Translating it yields CASSVLAGALNQYF. The complete variable domain, with remaining parts taken from reference TRBV5-1 and TRBJ2-5, reads KAGVTQTPRYLIKTRGQQVTLSCSPISGHRSVSWYQQTPGQGLQFLFEYFSETQRNKGNFPGRFSGRQFSNSRSEMNVSTLELGDSALYLCASSVLAGALNQYFGPGTRLLVL.

The chain joins TRBV3-1 (or the pseudogene TRBV3-2) to TRBJ1-3; tentative D call: TRBD1 (5 bases). The CDR3 spans 18 residues. With 3 bases removed from V and 0 bases from J, the gap between germline ends came to 18 bases. The V gene's germline CDR1 is LGHDT and CDR2 YNNKEL (reference sequence). CDR3 loop: CASSQRRTGGVSGNTIYF. In DNA form, the CDR3 reads TGTGCCAGCAGCCAGAGACGAACGGGGGGTGTCTCTGGAAACACCATATATTTT.

The chain uses TRBV28 and TRBJ2-1; 9 positions match TRBD2. Germline loops: CDR1 MDHEN, CDR2 SYDVKM. The trim removed 6 bases at V and 6 bases at J, leaving 15 bases unmatched. The CDR3 consists of 17 residues. CDR3 region: CASSEISGGWVGNEQFF. As DNA, the CDR3 is TGTGCCAGCAGCGAAATTAGCGGGGGATGGGTGGGCAATGAGCAGTTCTTC.

This clone appeared a single time. The rearrangement joins TRBV19 to TRBJ1-1; no reliable D call. The CDR3 sequence is 13 residues long. CDR1 and CDR2 from the germline V gene are LNHDA and SQIVND (reference sequence). The V end was cut by 7 bases, the J end by 4 bases, with 13 bases between. The CDR3 protein is CASTISGSTEAFF. The CDR3 DNA reads as TGTGCCAGTACAATAAGCGGGAGCACTGAAGCTTTCTTT.

V usage is TRBV7-9 and J usage is TRBJ2-2, with 8 positions matching TRBD2. CDR3 length: 19 amino acids. With V trimmed by 5 bases and J by 4 bases, 18 bases remained unmatched. Looked up from germline, CDR1 is SEHNR and CDR2 is FQNEAQ (reference sequence). CDR3 coding DNA: TGTGCCAGCAGCCCGCCGCTGGGCGGGGGGCCCGCGGGCACCGGGGAGCTGTTTTTT. It is translated as CASSPPLGGGPAGTGELFF.

This clone was seen a handful of times. The CDR3 sequence is CASSESRQYSNQPQHF. CDR3 DNA: TGTGCCAGCAGTGAATCCCGACAGTATAGCAATCAGCCCCAGCATTTT. V is TRBV6-1 and J is TRBJ1-5; tentative D call: TRBD1 (5 bases). Looked up from germline, CDR1 is MNHNS and CDR2 is SASEGT. Trimming shortened V by 2 bases and J by 0 bases, and 11 bases separated the two germline ends. This CDR3 spans 16 amino acids.

The V call is TRBV11-2, the J call TRBJ2-3; no firm D call. V shed 9 bases and J shed 6 bases, with 10 bases lying between them. The CDR3 contains 11 residues. CDR1 and CDR2 (germline): SGHAT, FQNNGV. CDR3: CASRVGDTQYF. CDR3 coding DNA: TGTGCCAGTCGCGTCGGGGATACGCAGTATTTT.

This CDR3 is CASSTGASKEAFF. The CDR3 nucleotides are TGTGCCAGCAGCACTGGGGCATCTAAGGAGGCTTTCTTT. This chain connects TRBV11-3 to TRBJ1-1, with D possibly TRBD1 on 5 matching bases. Germline lookup yields CDR1 SGHNT and CDR2 YENEEA. V was shortened by 5 bases and J by 11 bases, with 18 bases between the two germline ends. The CDR3 length is 13 residues.

This chain uses TRBV5-1 with TRBJ1-1, with 8 bases matching TRBD1. Germline-derived CDR1 and CDR2 are SGHRS and YFSETQ. The CDR3 is 16 amino acids. V lost 0 bases to trimming and J lost 5 bases; unmatched junction nucleotides: 9. The CDR3 spells CASSLDPRGLSTEAFF. CDR3 in DNA: TGCGCCAGCAGCTTGGACCCCAGGGGGCTGAGTACTGAAGCTTTCTTT.